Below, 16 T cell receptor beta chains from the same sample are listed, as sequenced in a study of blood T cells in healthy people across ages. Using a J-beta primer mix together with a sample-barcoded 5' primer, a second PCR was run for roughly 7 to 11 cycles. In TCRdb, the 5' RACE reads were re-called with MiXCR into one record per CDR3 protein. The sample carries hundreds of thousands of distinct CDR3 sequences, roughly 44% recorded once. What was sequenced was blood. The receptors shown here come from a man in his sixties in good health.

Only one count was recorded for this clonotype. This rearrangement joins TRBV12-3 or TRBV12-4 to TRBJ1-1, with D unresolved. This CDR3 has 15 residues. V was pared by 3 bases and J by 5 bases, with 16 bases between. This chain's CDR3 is CASSFSGRRRTEAFF. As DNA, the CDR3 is TGTGCCAGCAGTTTTAGCGGCAGGAGAAGGACTGAAGCTTTCTTT.

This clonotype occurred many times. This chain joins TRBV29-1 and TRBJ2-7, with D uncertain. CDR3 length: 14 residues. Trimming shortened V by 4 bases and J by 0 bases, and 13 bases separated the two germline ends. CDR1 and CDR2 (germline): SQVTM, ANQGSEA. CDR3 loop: CSVAKTASSYEQYF. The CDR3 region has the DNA TGCAGCGTTGCAAAAACAGCAAGCTCCTACGAGCAGTACTTC.

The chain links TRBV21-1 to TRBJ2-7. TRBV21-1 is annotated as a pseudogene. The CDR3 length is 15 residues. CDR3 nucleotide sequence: TGTGCCAGCAGCAAAACGATGCCCAACCACCTCGAGCAGTACTTC. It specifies CASSKTMPNHLEQYF.

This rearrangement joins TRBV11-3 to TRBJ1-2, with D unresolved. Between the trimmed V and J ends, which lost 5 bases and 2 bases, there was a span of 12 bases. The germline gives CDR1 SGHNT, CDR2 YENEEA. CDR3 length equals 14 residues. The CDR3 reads CASSRGRENYGYTF. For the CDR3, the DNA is TGTGCCAGCAGCCGCGGACGGGAAAACTATGGCTACACCTTC. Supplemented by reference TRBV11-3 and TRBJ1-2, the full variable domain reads EAGVVQSPRYKIIEKKQPVAFWCNPISGHNTLYWYLQNLGQGPELLIRYENEEAVDDSQLPKDRFSAERLKGVDSTLKIQPAELGDSAVYLCASSRGRENYGYTFGSGTRLTVV.

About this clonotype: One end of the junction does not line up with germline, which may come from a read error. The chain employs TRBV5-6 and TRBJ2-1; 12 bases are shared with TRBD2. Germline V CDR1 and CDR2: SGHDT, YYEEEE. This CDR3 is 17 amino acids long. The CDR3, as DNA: TGTGTCAGCAGCTTGAGGACTAGCGGGGCCCTTACAATGGAGCAGTTCTTC. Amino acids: CVSSLRTSGALTMEQFF.

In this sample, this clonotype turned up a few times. The CDR3: CASSWTAANTGELFF. CDR3 in DNA: TGTGCCAGCAGCTGGACAGCCGCGAACACCGGGGAGCTGTTTTTT. The chain has TRBV7-2 and TRBJ2-2, with D maybe TRBD1 (6 bases). The V gene's germline CDR1 is SGHTA and CDR2 FQGNSA. Trimming left V 4 bases short and J 0 bases short, with 9 bases between. This CDR3 is 15 amino acids long. The variable domain in full, with the rest retrieved from reference TRBV7-2 and TRBJ2-2, is GAGVSQSPSNKVTEKGKDVELRCDPISGHTALYWYRQSLGQGLEFLIYFQGNSAPDKSGLPSDRFSAERTGGSVSTLTIQRTQQEDSAVYLCASSWTAANTGELFFGEGSRLTVL.

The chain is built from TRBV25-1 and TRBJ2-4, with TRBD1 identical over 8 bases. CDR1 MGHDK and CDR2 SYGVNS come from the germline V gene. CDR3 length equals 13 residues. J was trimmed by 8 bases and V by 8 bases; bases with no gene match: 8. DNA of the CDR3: TGTGCCAGCCAAAAGACAGGGGAAGACATTCAGTACTTC. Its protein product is CASQKTGEDIQYF.

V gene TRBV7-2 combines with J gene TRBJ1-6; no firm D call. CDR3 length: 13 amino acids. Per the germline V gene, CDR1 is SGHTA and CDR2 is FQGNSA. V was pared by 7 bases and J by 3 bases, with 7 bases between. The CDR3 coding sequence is TGTGCCAGCACCCCCGACTATAATTCACCCCTCCACTTT. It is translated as CASTPDYNSPLHF.

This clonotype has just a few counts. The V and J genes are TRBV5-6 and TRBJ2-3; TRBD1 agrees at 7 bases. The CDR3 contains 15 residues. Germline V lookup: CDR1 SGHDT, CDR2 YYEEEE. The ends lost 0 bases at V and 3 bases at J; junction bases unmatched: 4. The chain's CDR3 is CASSLGQTGTDTQYF. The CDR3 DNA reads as TGTGCCAGCAGCTTGGGTCAGACAGGGACAGATACGCAGTATTTT. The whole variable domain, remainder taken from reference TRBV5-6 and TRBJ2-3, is DAGVTQSPTHLIKTRGQQVTLRCSPKSGHDTVSWYQQALGQGPQFIFQYYEEEERQRGNFPDRFSGHQFPNYSSELNVNALLLGDSALYLCASSLGQTGTDTQYFGPGTRLTVL.

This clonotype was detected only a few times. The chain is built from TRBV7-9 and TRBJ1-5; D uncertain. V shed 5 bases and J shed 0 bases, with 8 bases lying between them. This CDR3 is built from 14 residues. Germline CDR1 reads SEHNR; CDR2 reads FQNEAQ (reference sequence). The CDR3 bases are TGTGCCAGCAGCGGCGACTATAGCAATCAGCCCCAGCATTTT. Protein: CASSGDYSNQPQHF.

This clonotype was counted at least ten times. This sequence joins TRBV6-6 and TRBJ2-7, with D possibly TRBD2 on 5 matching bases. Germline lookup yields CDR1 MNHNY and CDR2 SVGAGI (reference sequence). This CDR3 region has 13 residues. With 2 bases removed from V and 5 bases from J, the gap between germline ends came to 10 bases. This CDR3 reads CASSYKGAHEQYF. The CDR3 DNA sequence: TGTGCCAGCAGTTACAAGGGAGCCCACGAGCAGTACTTC.

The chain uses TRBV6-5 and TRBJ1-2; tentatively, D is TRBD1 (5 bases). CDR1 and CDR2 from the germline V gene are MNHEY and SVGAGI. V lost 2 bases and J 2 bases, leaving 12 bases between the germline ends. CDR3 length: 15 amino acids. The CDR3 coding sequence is TGTGCCAGCAGTTACGAGGTTGCAGGGAACTATGGCTACACCTTC. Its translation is CASSYEVAGNYGYTF.

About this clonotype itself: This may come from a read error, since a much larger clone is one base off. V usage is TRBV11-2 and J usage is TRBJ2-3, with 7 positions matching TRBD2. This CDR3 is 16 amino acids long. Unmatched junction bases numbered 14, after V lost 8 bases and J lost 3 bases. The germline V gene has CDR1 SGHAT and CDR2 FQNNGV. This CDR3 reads CASGPGLDGGTDTQYF. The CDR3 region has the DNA TGTGCCAGCGGCCCCGGACTAGATGGAGGGACAGATACGCAGTATTTT.

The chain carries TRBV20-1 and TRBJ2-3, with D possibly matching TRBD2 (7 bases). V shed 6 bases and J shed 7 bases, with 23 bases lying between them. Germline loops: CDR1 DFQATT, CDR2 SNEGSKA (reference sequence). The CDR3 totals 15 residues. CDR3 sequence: CSASQRRGRLHTQYF. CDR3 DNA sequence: TGCAGTGCGTCACAAAGGCGGGGGCGTCTGCATACGCAGTATTTT.

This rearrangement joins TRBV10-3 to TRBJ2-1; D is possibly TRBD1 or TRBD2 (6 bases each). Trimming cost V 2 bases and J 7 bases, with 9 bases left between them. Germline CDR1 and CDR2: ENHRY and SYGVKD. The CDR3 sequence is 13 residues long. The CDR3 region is CAISETGRNEQFF. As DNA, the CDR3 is TGTGCCATCAGTGAGACAGGGAGGAATGAGCAGTTCTTC.

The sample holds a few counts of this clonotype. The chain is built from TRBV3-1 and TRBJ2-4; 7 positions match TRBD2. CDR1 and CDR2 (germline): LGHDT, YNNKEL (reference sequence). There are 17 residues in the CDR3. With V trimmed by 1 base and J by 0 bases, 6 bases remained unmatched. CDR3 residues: CASSQVGGGVAKNIQYF. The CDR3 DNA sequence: TGTGCCAGCAGCCAAGTAGGCGGGGGAGTAGCCAAAAACATTCAGTACTTC.